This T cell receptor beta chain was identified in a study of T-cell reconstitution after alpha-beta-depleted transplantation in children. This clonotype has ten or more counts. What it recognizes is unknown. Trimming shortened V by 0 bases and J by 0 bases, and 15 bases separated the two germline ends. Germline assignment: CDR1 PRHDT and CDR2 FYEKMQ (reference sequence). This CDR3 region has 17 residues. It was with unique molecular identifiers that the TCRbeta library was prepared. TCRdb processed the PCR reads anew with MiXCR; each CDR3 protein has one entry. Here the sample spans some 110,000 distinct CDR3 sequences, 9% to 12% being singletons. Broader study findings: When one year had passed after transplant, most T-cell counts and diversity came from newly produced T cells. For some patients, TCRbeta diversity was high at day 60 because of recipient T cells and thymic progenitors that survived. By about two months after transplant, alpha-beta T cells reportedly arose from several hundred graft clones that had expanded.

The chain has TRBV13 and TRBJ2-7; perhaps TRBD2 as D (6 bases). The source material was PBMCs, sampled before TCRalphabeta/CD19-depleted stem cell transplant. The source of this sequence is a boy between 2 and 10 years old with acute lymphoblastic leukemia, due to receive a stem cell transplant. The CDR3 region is CASSLGGGRRSSYEQYF. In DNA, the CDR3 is TGTGCCAGCAGCTTAGGGGGGGGAAGGAGGAGCTCCTACGAGCAGTACTTC.